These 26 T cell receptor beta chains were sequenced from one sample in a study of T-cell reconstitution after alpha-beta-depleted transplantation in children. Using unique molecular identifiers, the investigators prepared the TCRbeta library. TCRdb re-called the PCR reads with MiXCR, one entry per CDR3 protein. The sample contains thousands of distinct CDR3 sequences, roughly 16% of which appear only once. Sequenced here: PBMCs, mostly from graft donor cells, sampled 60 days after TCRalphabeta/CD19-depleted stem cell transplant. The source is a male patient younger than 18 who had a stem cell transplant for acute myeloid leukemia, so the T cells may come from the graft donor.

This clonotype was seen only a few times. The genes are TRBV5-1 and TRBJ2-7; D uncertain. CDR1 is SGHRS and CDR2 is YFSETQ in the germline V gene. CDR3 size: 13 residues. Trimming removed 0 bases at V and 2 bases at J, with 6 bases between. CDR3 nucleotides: TGCGCCAGCAGCTTGGGGAAAGCCTACGAGCAGTACTTC. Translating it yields CASSLGKAYEQYF.

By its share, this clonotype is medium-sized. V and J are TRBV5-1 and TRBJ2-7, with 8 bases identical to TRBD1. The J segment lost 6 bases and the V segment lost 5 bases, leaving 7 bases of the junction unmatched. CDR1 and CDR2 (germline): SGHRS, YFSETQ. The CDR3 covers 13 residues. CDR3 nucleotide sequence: TGCGCCAGCAGAGACAGGGGAGAATCCGAGCAGTACTTC. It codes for CASRDRGESEQYF.

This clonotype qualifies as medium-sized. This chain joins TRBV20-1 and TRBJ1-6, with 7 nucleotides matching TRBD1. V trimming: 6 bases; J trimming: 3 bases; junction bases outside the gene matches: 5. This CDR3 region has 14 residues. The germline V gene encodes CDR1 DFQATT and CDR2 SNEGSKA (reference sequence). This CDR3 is CSAHDRVYNSPLHF. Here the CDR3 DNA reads TGCAGTGCCCACGACAGGGTCTATAATTCACCCCTCCACTTT.

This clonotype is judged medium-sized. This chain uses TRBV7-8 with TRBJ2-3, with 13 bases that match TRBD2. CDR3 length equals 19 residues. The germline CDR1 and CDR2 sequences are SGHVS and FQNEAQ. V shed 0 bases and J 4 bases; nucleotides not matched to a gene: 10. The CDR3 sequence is CASSLAFTSGRATPDTQYF. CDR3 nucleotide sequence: TGTGCCAGCAGCTTAGCCTTTACTAGCGGGAGGGCCACCCCAGATACGCAGTATTTT.

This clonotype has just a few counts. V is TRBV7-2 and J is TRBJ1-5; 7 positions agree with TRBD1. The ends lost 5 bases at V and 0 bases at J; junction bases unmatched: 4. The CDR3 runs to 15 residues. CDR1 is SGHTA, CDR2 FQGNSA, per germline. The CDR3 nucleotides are TGTGCCAGCAGCCTCGACAGGGCTAGCAATCAGCCCCAGCATTTT. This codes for CASSLDRASNQPQHF.

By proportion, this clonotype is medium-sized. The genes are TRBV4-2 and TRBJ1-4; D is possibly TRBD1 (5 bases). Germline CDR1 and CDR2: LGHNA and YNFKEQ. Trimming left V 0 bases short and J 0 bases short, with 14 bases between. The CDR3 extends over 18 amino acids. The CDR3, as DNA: TGTGCCAGCAGCCAAGACCCCGGAGGGGCTTCAACTAATGAAAAACTGTTTTTT. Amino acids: CASSQDPGGASTNEKLFF.

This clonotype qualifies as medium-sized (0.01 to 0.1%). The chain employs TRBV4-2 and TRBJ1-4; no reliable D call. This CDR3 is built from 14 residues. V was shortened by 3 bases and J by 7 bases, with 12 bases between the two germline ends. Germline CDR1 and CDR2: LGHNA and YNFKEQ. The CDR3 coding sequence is TGTGCCAGCAGCCACATGCACGAGTCTGAAAAACTGTTTTTT. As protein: CASSHMHESEKLFF.

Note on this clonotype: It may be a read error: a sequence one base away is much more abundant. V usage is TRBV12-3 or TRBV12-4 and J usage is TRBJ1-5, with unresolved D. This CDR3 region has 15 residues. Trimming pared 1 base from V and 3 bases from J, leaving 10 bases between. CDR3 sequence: CASSLERDNNQPQHF. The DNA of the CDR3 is TGTGCCAGCAGTTTAGAAAGGGATAACAATCAGCCCCAGCATTTT.

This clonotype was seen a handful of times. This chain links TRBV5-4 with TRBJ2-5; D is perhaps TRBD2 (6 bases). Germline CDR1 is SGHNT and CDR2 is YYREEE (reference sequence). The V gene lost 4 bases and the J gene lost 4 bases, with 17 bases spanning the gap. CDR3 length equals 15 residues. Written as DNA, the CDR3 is TGTGCCAGCAGCCCTGGGCTTTTGGAGGGAGAGACCCAGTACTTC. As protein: CASSPGLLEGETQYF.

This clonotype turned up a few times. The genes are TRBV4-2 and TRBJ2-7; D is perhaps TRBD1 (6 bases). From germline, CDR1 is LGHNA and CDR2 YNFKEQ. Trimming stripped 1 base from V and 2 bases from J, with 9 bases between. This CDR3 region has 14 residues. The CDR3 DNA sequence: TGTGCCAGCAGCCAAGGGGACATAGCCTACGAGCAGTACTTC. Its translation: CASSQGDIAYEQYF.

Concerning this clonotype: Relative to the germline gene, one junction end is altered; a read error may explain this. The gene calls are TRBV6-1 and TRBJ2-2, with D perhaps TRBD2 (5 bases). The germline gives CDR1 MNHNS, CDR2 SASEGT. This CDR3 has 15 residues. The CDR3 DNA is TGTGCCATCAGTGAAGCCAGCGGGAACACCGGGGAGCTGTTTTTT. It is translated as CAISEASGNTGELFF.

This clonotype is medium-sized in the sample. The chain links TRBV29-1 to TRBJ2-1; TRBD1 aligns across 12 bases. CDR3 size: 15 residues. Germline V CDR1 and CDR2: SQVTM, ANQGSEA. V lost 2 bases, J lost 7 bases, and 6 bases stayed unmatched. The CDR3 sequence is CSVELGQGAWNEQFF. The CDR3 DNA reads TGCAGCGTTGAACTGGGACAGGGGGCTTGGAATGAGCAGTTCTTC.

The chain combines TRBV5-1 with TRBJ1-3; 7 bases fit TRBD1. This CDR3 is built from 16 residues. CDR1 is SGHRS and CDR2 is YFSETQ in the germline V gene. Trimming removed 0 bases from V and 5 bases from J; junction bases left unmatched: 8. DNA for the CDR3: TGCGCCAGCAGCTTGGCCGCGGCAGGGGGAAGAAACACCATATATTTT. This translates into CASSLAAAGGRNTIYF.

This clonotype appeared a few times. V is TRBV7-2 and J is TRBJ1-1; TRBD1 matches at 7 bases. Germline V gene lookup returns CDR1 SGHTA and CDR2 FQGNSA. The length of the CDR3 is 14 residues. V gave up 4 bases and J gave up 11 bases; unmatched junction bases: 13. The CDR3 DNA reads TGTGCCAGCAGCTCACCGGGACAGTCGAAGGTCGCTTTCTTT. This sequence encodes CASSSPGQSKVAFF.

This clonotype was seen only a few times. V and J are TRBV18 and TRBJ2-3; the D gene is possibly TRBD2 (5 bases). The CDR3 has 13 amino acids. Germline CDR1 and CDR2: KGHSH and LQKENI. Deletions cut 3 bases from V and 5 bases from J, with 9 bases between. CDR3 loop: CASSPGREDTQYF. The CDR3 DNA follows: TGTGCCAGCTCACCGGGGAGAGAAGATACGCAGTATTTT.

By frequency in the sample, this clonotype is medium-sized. CDR3 residues: CASSFQETQYF. In DNA, the CDR3 is TGTGCCAGCAGCTTCCAAGAGACCCAGTACTTC. The V and J genes are TRBV7-8 and TRBJ2-5; D remains unclear. V lost 3 bases, J lost 1 base, and 0 bases lay in between. Per the germline V gene, CDR1 is SGHVS and CDR2 is FQNEAQ. This CDR3 spans 11 amino acids.

CDR3 protein: CASSPLPGTENEQYF. DNA of the CDR3: TGTGCCAGCTCACCACTCCCCGGGACAGAGAACGAGCAGTACTTC. The chain has TRBV18 and TRBJ2-7, with 7 positions matching TRBD1. V was clipped by 1 base and J by 5 bases; unmatched bases: 8. CDR1 is KGHSH and CDR2 is LQKENI in the germline V gene. The CDR3 covers 15 residues.

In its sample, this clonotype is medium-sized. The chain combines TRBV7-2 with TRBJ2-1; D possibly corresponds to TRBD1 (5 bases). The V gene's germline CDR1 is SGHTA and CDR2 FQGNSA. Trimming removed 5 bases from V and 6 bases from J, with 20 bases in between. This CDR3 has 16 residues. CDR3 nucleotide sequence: TGTGCCAGCAGCCCCCGTAGGGGCGAACGATTCAATGAGCAGTTCTTC. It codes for CASSPRRGERFNEQFF.

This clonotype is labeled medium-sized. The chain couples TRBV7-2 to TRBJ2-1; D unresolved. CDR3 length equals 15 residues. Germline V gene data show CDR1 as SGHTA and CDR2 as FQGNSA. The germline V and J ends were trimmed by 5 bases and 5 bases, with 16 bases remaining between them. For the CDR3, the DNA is TGTGCCAGCAGCCGAATAGCCGGTTTAAACAATGAGCAGTTCTTC. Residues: CASSRIAGLNNEQFF.

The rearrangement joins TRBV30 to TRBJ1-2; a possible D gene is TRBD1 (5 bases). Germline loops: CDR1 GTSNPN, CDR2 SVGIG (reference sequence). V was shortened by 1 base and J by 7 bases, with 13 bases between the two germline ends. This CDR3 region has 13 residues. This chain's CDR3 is CAWSGRLQGGYTF. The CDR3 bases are TGTGCCTGGAGTGGACGCCTTCAGGGTGGCTACACCTTC. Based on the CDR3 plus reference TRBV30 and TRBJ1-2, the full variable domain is SQTIHQWPATLVQPVGSPLSLECTVEGTSNPNLYWYRQAAGRGLQLLFYSVGIGQISSEVPQNLSASRPQDRQFILSSKKLLLSDSGFYLCAWSGRLQGGYTFGSGTRLTVV.

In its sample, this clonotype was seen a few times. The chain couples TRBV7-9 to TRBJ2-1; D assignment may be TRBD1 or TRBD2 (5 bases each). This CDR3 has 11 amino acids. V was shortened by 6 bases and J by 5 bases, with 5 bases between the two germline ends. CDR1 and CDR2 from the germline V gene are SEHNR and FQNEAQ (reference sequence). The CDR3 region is CASRGDNEQFF. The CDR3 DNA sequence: TGTGCCAGCAGGGGGGACAATGAGCAGTTCTTC.

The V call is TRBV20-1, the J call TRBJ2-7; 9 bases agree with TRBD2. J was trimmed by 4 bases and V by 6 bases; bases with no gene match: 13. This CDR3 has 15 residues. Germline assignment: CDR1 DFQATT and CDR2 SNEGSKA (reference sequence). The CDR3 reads CSAPTSGSQSYEQYF. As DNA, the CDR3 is TGCAGTGCCCCGACTAGCGGAAGCCAGTCGTACGAGCAGTACTTC.

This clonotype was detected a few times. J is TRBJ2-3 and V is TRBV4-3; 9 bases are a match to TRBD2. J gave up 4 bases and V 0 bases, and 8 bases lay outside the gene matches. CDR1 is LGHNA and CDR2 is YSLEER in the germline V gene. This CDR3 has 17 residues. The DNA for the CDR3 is TGCGCCAGCAGCCAAGAATGGCTAGCGGGGATTTCAGATACGCAGTATTTT. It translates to CASSQEWLAGISDTQYF.

The CDR3 sequence is CSAVAGGPSNEQFF. The CDR3 coding sequence is TGCAGTGCTGTAGCGGGAGGGCCCTCCAATGAGCAGTTCTTC. The chain links TRBV20-1 to TRBJ2-1, with 11 bases identical to TRBD2. The CDR3 spans 14 residues. CDR1 is DFQATT and CDR2 is SNEGSKA in the germline V gene (reference sequence). The trim removed 5 bases at V and 6 bases at J, leaving 6 bases unmatched.

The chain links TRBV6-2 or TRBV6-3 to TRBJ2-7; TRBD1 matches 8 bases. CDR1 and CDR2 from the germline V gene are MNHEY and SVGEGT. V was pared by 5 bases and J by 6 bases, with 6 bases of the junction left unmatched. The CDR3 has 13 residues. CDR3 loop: CASSRAQGGEQYF. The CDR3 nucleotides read TGTGCCAGCAGTCGGGCACAGGGGGGCGAGCAGTACTTC.

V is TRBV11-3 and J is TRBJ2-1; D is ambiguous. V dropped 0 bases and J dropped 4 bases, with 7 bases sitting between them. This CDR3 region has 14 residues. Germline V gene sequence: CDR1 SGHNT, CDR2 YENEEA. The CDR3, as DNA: TGTGCCAGCAGCTTAGAAGGTGGATACAATGAGCAGTTCTTC. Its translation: CASSLEGGYNEQFF.